This entry lists 27 T cell receptor beta chains sequenced from one sample in a study of blood T cells in healthy people across ages. Alongside a J-beta primer mix, a sample-barcoded 5' primer served in a second PCR lasting roughly 6 to 11 cycles. TCRdb fed the 5' RACE reads into MiXCR, producing one record per CDR3 protein. The sample has fewer than 2 million distinct CDR3 sequences, approximately 39% seen once. Sample: blood. These receptors came from a human donor in good health.

The chain is built from TRBV12-3 or TRBV12-4 and TRBJ2-7; 8 nucleotides agree with TRBD2. The length of the CDR3 is 15 residues. V shed 4 bases and J 7 bases; nucleotides not matched to a gene: 12. CDR3 bases: TGTGCCAGCAGTTCTCCTAACCGGGGGGGTAATGAGCAGTACTTC. Translating gives CASSSPNRGGNEQYF.

This clonotype showed up just a few times. The V call is TRBV12-3 or TRBV12-4, the J call TRBJ1-5; 9 bases match TRBD1. The CDR3 loop spans 14 amino acids. V lost 5 bases, J lost 5 bases, and 4 bases stayed unmatched. The CDR3 loop is CASSATGGHQPQHF. The CDR3 coding sequence is TGTGCCAGCAGTGCTACAGGGGGCCATCAGCCCCAGCATTTT.

This clonotype was seen only a few times. The chain combines TRBV28 with TRBJ2-7; 7 bases agree with TRBD2. V lost 5 bases and J lost 2; bases outside the gene matches: 6. This CDR3 has 14 amino acids. Germline values: CDR1 MDHEN, CDR2 SYDVKM. The chain's CDR3 is CASSLGGITYEQYF. CDR3 DNA sequence: TGTGCCAGCAGTCTCGGGGGGATTACCTACGAGCAGTACTTC.

This clonotype was recorded a few times. The chain links TRBV4-2 to TRBJ2-3; D may be TRBD1 or TRBD2 (5 bases each). The V and J ends lost 4 bases and 1 base respectively, with 12 bases between them. Germline V gene lookup returns CDR1 LGHNA and CDR2 YNFKEQ. The CDR3 loop spans 15 amino acids. The CDR3 spells CASSLVGAGTDTQYF. The DNA for the CDR3 is TGTGCCAGCAGCCTGGTCGGGGCGGGCACAGATACGCAGTATTTT.

This clonotype has more than one count but fewer than ten. V is TRBV4-2 and J is TRBJ2-6; maybe TRBD1 (6 bases). The V and J ends lost 0 bases and 15 bases respectively, with 27 bases between them. Germline assignment: CDR1 LGHNA and CDR2 YNFKEQ. The CDR3 length is 18 residues. The chain's CDR3 is CASSQDLFSGHDPFALTF. DNA for the CDR3: TGTGCCAGCAGCCAAGATTTGTTTTCGGGACATGACCCCTTCGCCCTGACTTTC.

This clonotype showed up just a few times. The rearrangement links TRBV6-4 to TRBJ1-1; tentative D call: TRBD1 (6 bases). Trimming removed 3 bases from V and 9 bases from J, with 14 bases in between. CDR3 length: 13 residues. Germline V CDR1 and CDR2: MRHNA, SNTAGT. CDR3 sequence (DNA): TGTGCCAGCAGTGAATTATCGGGGGCCCAAGCTTTCTTT. This encodes CASSELSGAQAFF.

The chain recombines TRBV12-3 or TRBV12-4 with TRBJ2-1; D perhaps matches TRBD2 (5 bases). Trimming removed 6 bases at V and 8 bases at J, with 11 bases between. The length of the CDR3 is 12 residues. The CDR3 DNA is TGTGCCAGCAGATCGTTCGGGGATGAGCAGTTCTTC. Translated: CASRSFGDEQFF.

This clonotype was observed a few times. This sequence joins TRBV5-1 and TRBJ2-3; D unresolved. The CDR3 covers 14 residues. Germline lookup yields CDR1 SGHRS and CDR2 YFSETQ. V was pared by 5 bases and J by 0 bases, with 10 bases between. The CDR3 sequence: CASRPHTSTDTQYF. For the CDR3, the DNA is TGCGCCAGCAGGCCCCATACTAGCACAGATACGCAGTATTTT.

This clonotype was seen a few times. J is TRBJ1-2 and V is TRBV20-1; 8 bases agree with TRBD1. CDR1 and CDR2 from the germline V gene are DFQATT and SNEGSKA (reference sequence). The V and J ends lost 2 bases and 4 bases, in that order; junction bases with no gene match: 3. The CDR3 loop spans 13 amino acids. CDR3 region: CSARRTGTYGYTF. The CDR3 DNA reads TGCAGTGCTAGACGGACAGGGACCTATGGCTACACCTTC.

J is TRBJ1-2 and V is TRBV7-2; D is unresolved. The germline gives CDR1 SGHTA, CDR2 FQGNSA. The CDR3 spans 15 residues. Trimming stripped 1 base from V and 0 bases from J, with 9 bases between. The CDR3 loop reads CASSLDTGTNYGYTF. The CDR3 nucleotides read TGTGCCAGCAGCTTAGATACGGGAACTAACTATGGCTACACCTTC.

This clonotype showed up just a few times. The rearrangement joins TRBV20-1 to TRBJ2-3, with 7 bases that match TRBD2. With 3 bases clipped from V and 4 bases from J, the junction kept 7 bases outside the gene matches. Germline values: CDR1 DFQATT, CDR2 SNEGSKA (reference sequence). The CDR3 covers 14 residues. The CDR3 DNA sequence: TGCAGTGCTAGCGGGACTACACGAGCAGATACGCAGTATTTT. Encoded protein: CSASGTTRADTQYF.

This clonotype was seen once. Germline and junction disagree at one end, which may indicate a read error. The J gene is TRBJ1-5, the V gene TRBV24-1; D gene unclear. CDR1 is KGHDR, CDR2 SFDVKD, per germline. There are 15 residues in the CDR3. CDR3 DNA sequence: TGTGCCGCCAGTGATACGACGGCTAGCAATCAGCCCCAGCATTTT. Translating gives CAASDTTASNQPQHF.

The rearrangement links TRBV7-8 to TRBJ2-7; D not resolved. This CDR3 contains 16 residues. Germline loops: CDR1 SGHVS, CDR2 FQNEAQ. Trimming removed 3 bases at V and 0 bases at J, with 15 bases between. This chain's CDR3 is CASSLQGTENSYEQYF. As DNA, the CDR3 is TGTGCCAGCAGCTTGCAAGGCACAGAGAACTCCTACGAGCAGTACTTC.

The chain is built from TRBV5-1 and TRBJ2-1; D gene unclear. Germline loops: CDR1 SGHRS, CDR2 YFSETQ. Trimming shortened V by 0 bases and J by 5 bases, and 9 bases separated the two germline ends. The CDR3 spans 14 residues. CDR3 region: CASSLDMAHNEQFF. The CDR3 DNA is TGCGCCAGCAGCTTGGACATGGCTCACAATGAGCAGTTCTTC.

This sequence joins TRBV7-9 and TRBJ2-3; 7 nucleotides agree with TRBD1. V dropped 7 bases and J dropped 4; count of bases not matched to a gene: 11. Germline CDR1 SEHNR, CDR2 FQNEAQ (reference sequence). The CDR3 totals 15 residues. The CDR3 nucleotides are TGTGCCAGCACCCGTAGACAGGGTTCACCAGATACGCAGTATTTT. Protein product: CASTRRQGSPDTQYF.

The V and J genes are TRBV20-1 and TRBJ2-1; D is undetermined. Germline values: CDR1 DFQATT, CDR2 SNEGSKA (reference sequence). The CDR3 extends over 17 amino acids. Trimming took off 3 bases at V and 0 bases at J, with 18 bases between the two ends. The chain's CDR3 is CSASLSTVLGSYNEQFF. The CDR3, as DNA: TGCAGTGCTAGCCTAAGTACAGTTTTGGGCTCCTACAATGAGCAGTTCTTC.

V usage is TRBV15 and J usage is TRBJ1-3; D not certain. CDR3 length: 14 amino acids. V lost 1 base and J 0 bases, leaving 4 bases between the germline ends. Germline V CDR1 and CDR2: LNHNV, YYDKDF (reference sequence). In DNA form, the CDR3 reads TGTGCCACCAGCAGAGGGGACTCTGGAAACACCATATATTTT. Amino acids: CATSRGDSGNTIYF.

The chain recombines TRBV6-2 or TRBV6-3 with TRBJ2-3; 10 nucleotides align to TRBD1. The CDR3 length is 19 residues. Germline V CDR1 and CDR2: MNHEY, SVGEGT. V was clipped by 6 bases and J by 5 bases; unmatched bases: 20. The CDR3, as DNA: TGTGCCAGCAGCACCTCCGCCGGGACAGGGGTTTTATTTCTAGATACGCAGTATTTT. Translation: CASSTSAGTGVLFLDTQYF.

This clonotype was picked up a small number of times. The CDR3 reads CASSLFRGLNNGYTF. CDR3 DNA sequence: TGTGCCAGCAGCTTGTTCAGGGGGTTGAATAATGGCTACACCTTC. The chain employs TRBV11-2 and TRBJ1-2, with 7 bases identical to TRBD1. CDR1 and CDR2 (germline): SGHAT, FQNNGV. V gave up 3 bases and J gave up 6 bases; unmatched junction bases: 10. The CDR3 length is 15 residues.

This clonotype has just a few counts. A read error may produce the germline difference seen at one junction end. The chain joins TRBV12-3 or TRBV12-4 to TRBJ2-7; TRBD2 agrees at 8 bases. The CDR3 contains 15 residues. Written as DNA, the CDR3 is TGCGCCAGCAGCCTAACTAGCGGTCGACACTACGAGCAGTACTTC. This sequence encodes CASSLTSGRHYEQYF.

This clonotype was detected a few times. This chain joins TRBV6-5 and TRBJ2-3, with 8 nucleotides matching TRBD1. This CDR3 region has 14 residues. Losses at the gene ends were 5 bases for V and 4 bases for J; bases not matched to a gene: 5. Germline V gene sequence: CDR1 MNHEY, CDR2 SVGAGI. The CDR3 is CASSRQGRPDTQYF. The CDR3 DNA is TGTGCCAGCAGTCGACAGGGGAGGCCAGATACGCAGTATTTT.

This clonotype was detected a few times. This rearrangement joins TRBV12-3 or TRBV12-4 to TRBJ2-1; 11 bases agree with TRBD2. There are 15 residues in the CDR3. Unmatched junction bases numbered 6, after V lost 6 bases and J lost 5 bases. DNA for the CDR3: TGTGCCAGCAGCCACACTAGCGGGGGAAACAATGAGCAGTTCTTC. Translating it yields CASSHTSGGNNEQFF.

The CDR3 reads CAIKTGTENTEAFF. The CDR3 DNA reads TGTGCCATCAAAACCGGGACAGAGAACACTGAAGCTTTCTTT. This chain connects TRBV10-3 to TRBJ1-1, with 7 bases aligning to TRBD1. This CDR3 contains 14 residues. The V and J ends lost 7 bases and 1 base, in that order; junction bases with no gene match: 6. From germline, CDR1 is ENHRY and CDR2 SYGVKD.

This clonotype was counted between two and nine times. This chain joins TRBV7-2 and TRBJ2-3; the D gene is possibly TRBD1 (5 bases). Per the germline V gene, CDR1 is SGHTA and CDR2 is FQGNSA. The V end was cut by 6 bases, the J end by 2 bases, with 12 bases between. The CDR3 loop spans 14 amino acids. In nucleotides, the CDR3 is TGTGCCAGCAGAAAGGACACCCACACAGATACGCAGTATTTT. Its translation: CASRKDTHTDTQYF. The whole variable domain, filled in from reference TRBV7-2 and TRBJ2-3, reads GAGVSQSPSNKVTEKGKDVELRCDPISGHTALYWYRQSLGQGLEFLIYFQGNSAPDKSGLPSDRFSAERTGGSVSTLTIQRTQQEDSAVYLCASRKDTHTDTQYFGPGTRLTVL.

Note on this clonotype: A much larger clone sits a single nucleotide away, making a read error possible. The chain is built from TRBV20-1 and TRBJ2-1; TRBD1 is a possible D gene (6 bases). This CDR3 spans 15 amino acids. The V gene's germline CDR1 is DFQATT and CDR2 SNEGSKA (reference sequence). V was trimmed by 4 bases and J by 3 bases, leaving 16 bases between them. The CDR3, as DNA: TGCAGTGCTACGTCGGACAGAAACATCTACAATGAGCAGTTCTTC. Translated: CSATSDRNIYNEQFF.

This clonotype was observed a handful of times. The V call is TRBV6-1, the J call TRBJ1-6; D remains unclear. There are 17 residues in the CDR3. The germline V gene encodes CDR1 MNHNS and CDR2 SASEGT. V lost 6 bases to trimming and J lost 9 bases, with 24 bases between them. CDR3 bases: TGTGCCAGCAGCGAACGTATCTGGACTGTTCCGGGTTCACCCCTCCACTTT. This encodes CASSERIWTVPGSPLHF.

This clonotype was seen once. The DNA of the CDR3 is TGCGCCAGCAGCCAAGACTCGTCAGCAGACTATGGCTACACCTTC. Amino acids: CASSQDSSADYGYTF. The chain is built from TRBV4-3 and TRBJ1-2; D is undetermined. The V and J ends lost 0 bases and 3 bases respectively, with 11 bases between them. The CDR3 is 15 residues long. Germline assignment: CDR1 LGHNA and CDR2 YSLEER.